The 6 T cell receptor beta chains presented below share a single source sample, sequenced in a study of blood T cell repertoires in COVID-19. Using immunoSEQ multiplex PCR, the repertoire was profiled, and TCRdb retains in-frame clones only, with some absent. Of about 140,000 clones in the sample, about 87% were seen once. The sample consisted of peripheral blood. Receptor source: a woman between 45 and 60 years old with active or convalescent COVID-19.

V usage is TRBV2 and J usage is TRBJ2-1; 7 nucleotides agree with TRBD1. V shed 5 bases, J shed 8 bases, and the junction held 9 bases outside the gene matches. This CDR3 comprises 14 residues. Germline lookup yields CDR1 SNHLY and CDR2 FYNNEI. This CDR3 is CASSLQGPPDEQFF. The DNA for the CDR3 is TGTGCCAGCAGTCTACAGGGGCCCCCTGATGAGCAGTTCTTC.

V gene TRBV14 combines with J gene TRBJ1-1; D is possibly TRBD1 (5 bases). Per the germline V gene, CDR1 is SGHDN and CDR2 is FVKESK. V gave up 4 bases and J gave up 1 base, with 16 bases separating them. The CDR3 is 16 residues long. The CDR3 DNA follows: TGTGCCAGCAGCCCTCTGCCTGGGCAGGGGAACACTGAAGCTTTCTTT. Translation: CASSPLPGQGNTEAFF.

The rearrangement joins TRBV6-5 to TRBJ2-3; 9 bases are a match to TRBD2. Germline CDR1 reads MNHEY; CDR2 reads SVGAGI. Trimming took 6 bases from V and 3 from J; bases not matched to a gene: 7. The CDR3 is 15 amino acids. CDR3 nucleotide sequence: TGTGCCAGCAGGGGCGGGGGGGCCAGAACAGATACGCAGTATTTT. Protein: CASRGGGARTDTQYF.

This clone was detected once. This rearrangement joins TRBV27 to TRBJ1-5; 7 nucleotides match TRBD1. This CDR3 spans 14 amino acids. The germline gives CDR1 MNHEY, CDR2 SMNVEV (reference sequence). Trimming took 9 bases from V and 0 from J; bases not matched to a gene: 5. CDR3 nucleotide sequence: TGTGCCAGTAGGGACAGATATAGCAATCAGCCCCAGCATTTT. It is translated as CASRDRYSNQPQHF.

This chain uses TRBV6-2 or TRBV6-3 with TRBJ1-3; TRBD1 aligns across 7 bases. This CDR3 has 17 amino acids. CDR1 is MNHEY, CDR2 SVGEGT, per germline. The ends lost 5 bases at V and 0 bases at J; junction bases unmatched: 10. CDR3 loop: CASSEGQTILSGNTIYF. CDR3 bases: TGTGCCAGCAGTGAGGGACAGACCATCCTCTCTGGAAACACCATATATTTT.

J is TRBJ1-4 and V is TRBV27, with a weak D call TRBD1 (5 bases). Per the germline V gene, CDR1 is MNHEY and CDR2 is SMNVEV (reference sequence). This CDR3 is 14 amino acids long. The V gene lost 6 bases and the J gene lost 4 bases, with 12 bases spanning the gap. This CDR3 is CASRTQVHNEKLFF. The CDR3 bases are TGTGCCAGCAGAACACAGGTCCATAATGAAAAACTGTTTTTT.